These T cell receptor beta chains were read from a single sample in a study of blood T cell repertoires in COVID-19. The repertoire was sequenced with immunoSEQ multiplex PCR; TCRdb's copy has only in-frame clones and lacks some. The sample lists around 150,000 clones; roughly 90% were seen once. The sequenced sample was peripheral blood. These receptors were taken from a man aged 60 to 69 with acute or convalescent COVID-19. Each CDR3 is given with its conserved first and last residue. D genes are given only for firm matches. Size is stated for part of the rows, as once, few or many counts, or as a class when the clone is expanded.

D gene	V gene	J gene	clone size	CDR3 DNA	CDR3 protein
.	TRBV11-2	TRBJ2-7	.	TGTGCCAGCACCCAGACAGTCTCACCTGGGGACGAGCAGTACTTC	CASTQTVSPGDEQYF
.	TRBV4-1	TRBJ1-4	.	TGCGCCAGCAGCCAAGATCATCAGGGAACTAATGAAAAACTGTTTTTT	CASSQDHQGTNEKLFF
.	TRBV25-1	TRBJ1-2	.	TGTGCCAGCAGTGAAGCCCGGGTTTACGGCTACACCTTC	CASSEARVYGYTF
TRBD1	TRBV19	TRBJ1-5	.	TGTGCCAGTAGTATAGTACAGGGGAGAAATCAGCCCCAGCATTTT	CASSIVQGRNQPQHF
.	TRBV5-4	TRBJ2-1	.	TGTGCCAGCAGCTTGGGGGGCAGGAACTACAATGAGCAGTTCTTC	CASSLGGRNYNEQFF
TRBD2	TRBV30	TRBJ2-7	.	TGTGCCTGGAGTAGATTGACTAGCGGACCCTACGAGCAGTACTTC	CAWSRLTSGPYEQYF
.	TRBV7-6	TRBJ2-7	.	TGTGCCAGCAGCCCAGGGGCCCGGATTTCCTACGAGCAGTACTTC	CASSPGARISYEQYF
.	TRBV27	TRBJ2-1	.	TGTGCCAGCAGTTTGGAGGGGCAGGGCTACAATGAGCAGTTCTTC	CASSLEGQGYNEQFF
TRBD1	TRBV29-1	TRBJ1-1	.	TGCAGCGTTGAGACAGGGGGATTGATGAACACTGAAGCTTTCTTT	CSVETGGLMNTEAFF
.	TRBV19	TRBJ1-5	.	TGTGCCAGTAGTATATTTGGACTCTGGGCTCAGCCCCAGCATTTT	CASSIFGLWAQPQHF
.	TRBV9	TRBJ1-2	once	TGTGCCAGCAGCGTGGCCCCCCAGGGCGGCTACACCTTC	CASSVAPQGGYTF
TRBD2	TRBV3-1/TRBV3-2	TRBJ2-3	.	TGTGCCAGCAGCCAAATACTAGCGGACACAGATACGCAGTATTTT	CASSQILADTDTQYF
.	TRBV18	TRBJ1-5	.	TGTGCCAGCTCTCGTTCGGGCTTTGGCAGGGATAATCAGCCCCAGCATTTT	CASSRSGFGRDNQPQHF
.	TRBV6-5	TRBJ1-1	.	TGTGCCAGCAGTTCGGGACATCTGAACACTGAAGCTTTCTTT	CASSSGHLNTEAFF
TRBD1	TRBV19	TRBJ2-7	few	TGTGCCAGTAGTATCGGGACAGGGGGCCTCTACGAGCAGTACTTC	CASSIGTGGLYEQYF
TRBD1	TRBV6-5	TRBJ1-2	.	TGTGCCAGCAGCCCCGGGACAGGGCCTGGCTACACCTTC	CASSPGTGPGYTF
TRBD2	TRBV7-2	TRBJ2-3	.	TGTGCCAGCAGCAAACAGACTAGCGGGGGGGCATTAGATACGCAGTATTTT	CASSKQTSGGALDTQYF
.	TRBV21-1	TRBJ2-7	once	TGTGCCAGGAAGCGGACTAGCGGAATCCCGGCATCCTACGAGCAGTACTTC	CARKRTSGIPASYEQYF
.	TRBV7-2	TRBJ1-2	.	TGTGCCAGCAGCTTAGGGCACAAAGTCTATGGCTACACCTTC	CASSLGHKVYGYTF
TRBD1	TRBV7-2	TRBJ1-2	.	TGTGCCAGCAGCTCCCCCGGGACAGGAGGCGGGTATGGCTACACCTTC	CASSSPGTGGGYGYTF
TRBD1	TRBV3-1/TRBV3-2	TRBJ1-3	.	TGTGCCAGCAGCCTAGCGACAGGGATGGGAAACACCATATATTTT	CASSLATGMGNTIYF
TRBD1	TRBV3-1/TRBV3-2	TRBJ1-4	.	TGTGCCAGCAGCCGACGGCCGGGACAGACTAATGAAAAACTGTTTTTT	CASSRRPGQTNEKLFF
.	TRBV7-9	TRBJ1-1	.	TGTGCCAGCAGCCGGGGGGGAAGCTACACTGAAGCTTTCTTT	CASSRGGSYTEAFF
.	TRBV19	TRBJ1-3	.	TGTGCCAGTGTCCCCCCGGTGGGAGGATCTCTGAGGACCATATATTTT	CASVPPVGGSLRTIYF
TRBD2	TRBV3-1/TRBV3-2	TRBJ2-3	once	TGTGCCAGCAGCCTTAGCGGGACAACAGATACGCAGTATTTT	CASSLSGTTDTQYF
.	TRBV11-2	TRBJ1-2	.	TGTGCCAGCAGCTTAGAGACAGGTTCTAACTATGGCTACACCTTC	CASSLETGSNYGYTF
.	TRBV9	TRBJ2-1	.	TGTGCCAGCAGCGCCTACAGTCATGAGCAGTTCTTC	CASSAYSHEQFF
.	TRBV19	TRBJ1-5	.	TGTGCCAGCAATTTGGAGAATAGCAATCAGCCCCAGCATTTT	CASNLENSNQPQHF
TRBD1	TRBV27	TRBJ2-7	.	TGTGCCAGCAGTTTGGACAGGCTCGAGCAGTACTTC	CASSLDRLEQYF
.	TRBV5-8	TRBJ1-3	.	TGTGCCAGCAGCTTCCCCGAACGTTGGCACTCTGGAAACACCATATATTTT	CASSFPERWHSGNTIYF
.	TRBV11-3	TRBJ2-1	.	TGTGCCAGCAGTTCCGGCAGGGGGGCCTACAATGAGCAGTTCTTC	CASSSGRGAYNEQFF
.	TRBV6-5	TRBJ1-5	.	TGTGCCAGCTTCCCAGGTTATAGCAATCAGCCCCAGCATTTT	CASFPGYSNQPQHF
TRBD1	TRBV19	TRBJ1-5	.	TGTGCCAGTAGTGACAGGGGGGTGGCGGAAGGCCAGCCCCAGCATTTT	CASSDRGVAEGQPQHF
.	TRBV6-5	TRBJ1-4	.	TGTGCCAGCAGCCCCGGGGAGGGGAATAGCGAAAAACTGTTTTTT	CASSPGEGNSEKLFF
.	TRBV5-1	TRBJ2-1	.	TGCGCCAGCAGCTTGGCCGAGAGCTCCTACAATGAGCAGTTCTTC	CASSLAESSYNEQFF
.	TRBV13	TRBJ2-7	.	TGTGCCAGCAGCTTAGGACAGAATGCCCTCAGCGAGCAGTACTTC	CASSLGQNALSEQYF
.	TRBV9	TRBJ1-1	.	TGTGCCAGCAGCGCACAGCCAACTTCGAACACTGAAGCTTTCTTT	CASSAQPTSNTEAFF
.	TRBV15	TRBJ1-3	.	TGTGCCACCAGCAGAGCTGGCCCCGTTTCCGTATATTTT	CATSRAGPVSVYF
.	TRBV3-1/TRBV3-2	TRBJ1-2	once	TGTGCCAGCAGCCTTCAGGGGACTAACTATGGCTACACCTTC	CASSLQGTNYGYTF
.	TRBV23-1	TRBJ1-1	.	TGCGCCAGCCGGGGGACGCTGAACACTGAAGCTTTCTTT	CASRGTLNTEAFF
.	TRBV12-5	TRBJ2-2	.	TGTGCTAGTGGTTTGGCATACACCGGGGAGCTGTTTTTT	CASGLAYTGELFF
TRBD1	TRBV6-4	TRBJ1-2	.	TGTGCCAGCAGTGAAACAGGGGGCGCGAATGGCTACACCTTC	CASSETGGANGYTF
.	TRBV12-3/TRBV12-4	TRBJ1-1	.	TGTGCCAGCAGTTTTAGGGGGAGCACTGAAGCTTTCTTT	CASSFRGSTEAFF
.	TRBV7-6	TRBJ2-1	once	TGTGCCAGCAGCTTAGTAGCGAGCTCCTACAATGAGCAGTTCTTC	CASSLVASSYNEQFF
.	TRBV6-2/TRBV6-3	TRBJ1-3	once	TGTGCCAGCAGTTACTCCGGCGGGACGGGAAACACCATATATTTT	CASSYSGGTGNTIYF
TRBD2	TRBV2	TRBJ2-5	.	TGTGCCAGCAGTGTTGGACTAGCGGGGGGTCAAGAGACCCAGTACTTC	CASSVGLAGGQETQYF
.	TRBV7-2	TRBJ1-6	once	TGTGCCAGCAGCTTAGGAGCAGGGGCGAATTCACCCCTCCACTTT	CASSLGAGANSPLHF
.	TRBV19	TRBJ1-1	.	TGTGCCAGTAGTATCGGGCAGGGAAGTGAAGCTTTCTTT	CASSIGQGSEAFF
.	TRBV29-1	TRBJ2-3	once	TGCAGCTTCGATGTCAGCGCAGATACGCAGTATTTT	CSFDVSADTQYF
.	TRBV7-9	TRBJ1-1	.	TGTGCCAGCAGCTTTGAGGCGGAAGCTTTCTTT	CASSFEAEAFF
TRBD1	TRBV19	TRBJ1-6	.	TGTGCCAGTAGCGAGACAGGGACTTCACCCCTCCACTTT	CASSETGTSPLHF
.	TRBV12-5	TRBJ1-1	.	TGTGCTAGTGGTGGGCCCAGGCCGGGGTTGAACACTGAAGCTTTCTTT	CASGGPRPGLNTEAFF
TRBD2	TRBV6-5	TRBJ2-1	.	TGTGCCAGCAGTCACACCTCGGGGGGGTACGATGAGCAGTTCTTC	CASSHTSGGYDEQFF
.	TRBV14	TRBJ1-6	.	TGTGCCAGCAGCCCCTTTAGGAGTAGTTCACCCCTCCACTTT	CASSPFRSSSPLHF
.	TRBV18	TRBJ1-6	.	TGTGCCAGCTCACTCGGTCAACCCGGGTATAATTCACCCCTCCACTTT	CASSLGQPGYNSPLHF
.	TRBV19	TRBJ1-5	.	TGTGCCAGTAAAAGGGAGGGAATAGGGAATCAGCCCCAGCATTTT	CASKREGIGNQPQHF
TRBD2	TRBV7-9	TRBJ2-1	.	TGTGCCAGCAGCTTCGCTAGCGGGAGTTACAATGAGCAGTTCTTC	CASSFASGSYNEQFF
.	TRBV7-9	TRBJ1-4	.	TGTGCCAGCAGCAAAGACAGGACCCTATTGGAAAAACTGTTTTTT	CASSKDRTLLEKLFF